Presented here are 3 T cell receptor beta chains from one specimen sequenced in a study of control samples from healthy donors and cancer patients. The table came from immunoSEQ multiplex PCR; TCRdb's copy has only in-frame clones and leaves some out. This table holds some 140,000 clones, approximately 94% found once. Sequencing used blood. Source of these receptors: a man in his forties in good health.

V is TRBV9 and J is TRBJ1-3, with a tentative D call TRBD1 (5 bases). CDR1 and CDR2 from the germline V gene are SGDLS and YYNGEE. The CDR3 has 16 amino acids. Trimming removed 3 bases at V and 1 base at J, with 14 bases between. The CDR3 reads CASSDGHFISGNTIYF. CDR3 bases: TGTGCCAGCAGCGACGGACACTTCATTTCTGGAAACACCATATATTTT.

This clone showed up just a few times. V gene TRBV21-1 combines with J gene TRBJ2-7. TRBV21-1 is a documented pseudogene. This CDR3 is 10 amino acids long. CDR3 region: CASSKGEQYF. For the CDR3, the DNA is TGTGCCAGCAGCAAAGGGGAGCAGTACTTC.

This chain joins TRBV6-2 or TRBV6-3 and TRBJ1-2, with TRBD1 matching over 9 bases. The CDR3 loop spans 13 amino acids. Germline V gene sequence: CDR1 MNHEY, CDR2 SVGEGT. With 4 bases clipped from V and 8 bases from J, the junction kept 5 bases outside the gene matches. The CDR3 region has the DNA TGTGCCAGCAGTTCCGACAGGGGGGAGGGCTACACCTTC. Encoded protein: CASSSDRGEGYTF.